Listed here are 18 T cell receptor beta chains from one sample, sequenced in a study of cytomegalovirus exposure and HLA in healthy donors. 13 Jbeta primers and 60 Vbeta primers were used for the PCR. Profiled with immunoSEQ multiplex PCR; TCRdb holds only in-frame clones, not every one. Here the sample spans roughly 190,000 clones, 79% being singletons. Sequencing used PBMCs. Source of these receptors: a girl between 5 and 17 years old in good health and CMV-seropositive.

The V gene is TRBV19, the J gene TRBJ1-1; D uncertain. Germline V gene data show CDR1 as LNHDA and CDR2 as SQIVND (reference sequence). V lost 8 bases, J lost 6 bases, and 16 bases lay in between. The CDR3 has 13 amino acids. The CDR3 region is CASRLAGSPEAFF. CDR3 sequence (DNA): TGTGCCAGTCGTCTCGCCGGGAGCCCTGAAGCTTTCTTT.

V and J are TRBV19 and TRBJ1-6; 10 nucleotides agree with TRBD1. V gave up 4 bases and J gave up 9 bases; unmatched junction bases: 9. This CDR3 comprises 16 residues. The germline CDR1 and CDR2 sequences are LNHDA and SQIVND (reference sequence). CDR3 DNA sequence: TGTGCCAGTAGTACAAAGACAGGGGGCGCAGGTTCACCCCTCCACTTT. Translated, it gives CASSTKTGGAGSPLHF.

This clone appeared a few times. The chain employs TRBV6-6 and TRBJ2-7; TRBD2 matches 8 bases. With V trimmed by 6 bases and J by 6 bases, 10 bases remained unmatched. The CDR3 runs to 14 residues. Germline V gives CDR1 MNHNY, CDR2 SVGAGI (reference sequence). CDR3 DNA: TGTGCCAGCAGCACACAGGCCCGGGAGGGCGAGCAGTACTTC. This gives the protein CASSTQAREGEQYF.

The chain links TRBV5-6 to TRBJ1-2; 7 positions agree with TRBD1. This CDR3 has 14 residues. Germline V gene sequence: CDR1 SGHDT, CDR2 YYEEEE. The V and J ends lost 4 bases and 1 base, in that order; junction bases with no gene match: 4. The CDR3 loop reads CASSRTGDNYGYTF. In DNA, the CDR3 is TGTGCCAGCAGCCGGACAGGAGATAACTATGGCTACACCTTC.

The V gene is TRBV27, the J gene TRBJ1-5; TRBD1 might be the D (5 bases). The germline CDR1 and CDR2 sequences are MNHEY and SMNVEV (reference sequence). The V end lost 0 bases, the J end lost 2 bases, and 11 bases lay between the germline ends. The CDR3 runs to 16 residues. This CDR3 reads CASSLSPQGGNQPQHF. The CDR3 coding sequence is TGTGCCAGCAGTTTATCGCCCCAGGGTGGCAATCAGCCCCAGCATTTT.

The rearrangement uses TRBV7-2 and TRBJ1-1; perhaps TRBD1 as D (5 bases). CDR3 length: 12 residues. The germline CDR1 and CDR2 sequences are SGHTA and FQGNSA. Trimming left V 3 bases short and J 6 bases short, with 8 bases between. Written as DNA, the CDR3 is TGTGCCAGCAGCTTGAGCAGGGCTGAAGCTTTCTTT. Translating it yields CASSLSRAEAFF.

J is TRBJ2-2 and V is TRBV5-1, with 10 bases lining up with TRBD1. CDR3 size: 16 residues. Germline CDR1 SGHRS, CDR2 YFSETQ. V dropped 2 bases and J dropped 4; count of bases not matched to a gene: 5. CDR3 sequence reads: CASSLTGQGSTGELFF. The CDR3 DNA is TGCGCCAGCAGCTTAACGGGACAGGGGAGCACCGGGGAGCTGTTTTTT.

The chain joins TRBV2 to TRBJ1-6; TRBD1 might be the D (5 bases). The CDR3 contains 17 residues. Germline V gene lookup returns CDR1 SNHLY and CDR2 FYNNEI. With 3 bases removed from V and 2 bases from J, the gap between germline ends came to 14 bases. The chain's CDR3 is CASSDLGRETYNSPLHF. In DNA form, the CDR3 reads TGTGCCAGCAGTGATTTGGGCAGGGAAACCTATAATTCACCCCTCCACTTT.

V gene TRBV27 combines with J gene TRBJ2-5, with 7 bases matching TRBD2. From germline, CDR1 is MNHEY and CDR2 SMNVEV (reference sequence). Trimming took 6 bases from V and 1 from J; bases not matched to a gene: 5. The CDR3 sequence is 14 residues long. CDR3 nucleotides: TGTGCCAGCAGGCCTACTAGCGCCCAAGAGACCCAGTACTTC. Translation gives CASRPTSAQETQYF.

In its sample, this clone was seen once. The chain has TRBV27 and TRBJ2-1, with D tentatively TRBD2 (6 bases). The germline CDR1 and CDR2 sequences are MNHEY and SMNVEV (reference sequence). V dropped 3 bases and J dropped 1 base, with 7 bases sitting between them. This CDR3 comprises 14 residues. CDR3 sequence (DNA): TGTGCCAGCAGTTTGGGGGGTTCCTACAATGAGCAGTTCTTC. Its protein is CASSLGGSYNEQFF.

CDR3 DNA: TGTGCCAGCAGTGCCCTTACAGGGTCAGCTAATGAAAAACTGTTTTTT. Translating it yields CASSALTGSANEKLFF. The chain has TRBV2 and TRBJ1-4; D is perhaps TRBD1 (6 bases). This CDR3 has 16 amino acids. The germline CDR1 and CDR2 sequences are SNHLY and FYNNEI. Deletions cut 4 bases from V and 3 bases from J, with 15 bases between.

This rearrangement joins TRBV25-1 to TRBJ2-5, with 8 bases identical to TRBD1. This CDR3 region has 15 residues. V lost 4 bases, J lost 2 bases, and 6 bases stayed unmatched. Per germline, CDR1 MGHDK and CDR2 SYGVNS. CDR3 amino acids: CASSGTGRRQETQYF. The CDR3 nucleotides read TGTGCCAGCAGTGGGACAGGGCGCCGTCAAGAGACCCAGTACTTC.

This clone was detected a few times. The V and J genes are TRBV6-5 and TRBJ1-2; the D gene is possibly TRBD1 (5 bases). This CDR3 is built from 14 residues. Germline V gene data show CDR1 as MNHEY and CDR2 as SVGAGI. V lost 0 bases to trimming and J lost 5 bases, with 10 bases between them. The CDR3 sequence is CASSYSREGYGYTF. As DNA, the CDR3 is TGTGCCAGCAGTTACTCGCGGGAGGGGTATGGCTACACCTTC.

The chain recombines TRBV9 with TRBJ2-1; 12 bases are shared with TRBD2. Germline-derived CDR1 and CDR2 are SGDLS and YYNGEE. The CDR3 has 15 amino acids. V lost 2 bases and J lost 6; bases outside the gene matches: 3. Here the CDR3 reads CASSVPSGGANEQFF. DNA for the CDR3: TGTGCCAGCAGCGTTCCTAGCGGGGGGGCCAATGAGCAGTTCTTC.

This clone has just one count. The chain carries TRBV5-1 and TRBJ1-3; TRBD1 matches 9 bases. The CDR3 totals 16 residues. The germline CDR1 and CDR2 sequences are SGHRS and YFSETQ. V trimming: 0 bases; J trimming: 3 bases; junction bases outside the gene matches: 4. CDR3 sequence (DNA): TGCGCCAGCAGCTTGGGGGACAGGGCAGATGGAAACACCATATATTTT. Its protein product is CASSLGDRADGNTIYF.

The chain links TRBV29-1 to TRBJ2-2; 10 bases fit TRBD1. The CDR3 has 17 amino acids. The germline gives CDR1 SQVTM, CDR2 ANQGSEA. V trimming: 6 bases; J trimming: 5 bases; junction bases outside the gene matches: 15. The chain's CDR3 is CSVPSPPGTGETGELFF. CDR3 DNA sequence: TGCAGCGTCCCCTCTCCCCCCGGGACAGGGGAAACCGGGGAGCTGTTTTTT.

In its sample, this clone was seen once. The chain carries TRBV7-2 and TRBJ2-3; 8 bases are shared with TRBD2. Trimming cost V 5 bases and J 2 bases; bases outside gene matches: 6. This CDR3 has 15 residues. In germline, CDR1 is SGHTA, CDR2 FQGNSA. CDR3 protein: CASSTPGGATDTQYF. The CDR3 coding sequence is TGTGCCAGCAGCACCCCGGGAGGGGCCACAGATACGCAGTATTTT.

This chain connects TRBV10-3 to TRBJ1-5, with a tentative D call TRBD1 (5 bases). Trimming cost V 2 bases and J 4 bases, with 9 bases left between them. Germline V gene data show CDR1 as ENHRY and CDR2 as SYGVKD. This CDR3 has 14 residues. The CDR3 region is CAISERGSNQPQHF. Written as DNA, the CDR3 is TGTGCCATCAGTGAGAGGGGTAGTAATCAGCCCCAGCATTTT.